This TCR beta chain was recorded in a study of shared clonotypes between healthy human individuals. The authors split each subset's genomic DNA evenly across several immunoSEQ plates. TCRdb's table, derived via immunoSEQ multiplex PCR, lists solely in-frame clones and lacks some. The profile shows 2 million to 2.5 million clones, approximately 93% of them singletons. Germline CDR1 is LGHNA and CDR2 is YSLEER. The CDR3 has 14 residues. Trimming took 4 bases from V and 5 from J; bases not matched to a gene: 4. This sequence was found in a man younger than 30 in good health. Some clones in this sample may be carry-over from other donors' samples. The sample taken for sequencing was naive CD4+ T cells from PBMCs. Documented subset: CD45RA+ positively selected. The genes are TRBV4-3 and TRBJ2-1; 8 bases match TRBD1. DNA for the CDR3: TGCGCCAGCAGCCCGCAACAGGGGGACAATGAGCAGTTCTTC. Residues: CASSPQQGDNEQFF.